A single TCR beta chain is shown here with its context. The antigen is not known. This sample stems from a study of vaccination effects on CD4 cells after COVID-19. Peptide-pool stimulation followed by sequencing identified expanded antigen-specific CD4+ clonotypes in the ViraFEST assay. Culturing for around eleven days preceded CD4+ T cell isolation. With 1 base removed from V and 1 base from J, the gap between germline ends came to 5 bases. This CDR3 spans 13 amino acids. Germline V gene data show CDR1 as SGHRS and CDR2 as YFSETQ. Sequenced by immunoSEQ multiplex PCR; TCRdb stores in-frame clones only, minus some. This sample has approximately 30,000 clones; approximately 68% occur once, and the top ten carry 25% to 30%. Whole-study results and caveats: Vaccine- and infection-induced clones showed marked clonal contraction late following vaccination. Healthy vaccinees showed cross-reactivity with common cold coronaviruses in only 1 of 255 vaccine-induced clones.

The specimen was CD4+ T cells from PBMCs cultured with HCoV-229E spike peptides, collected before COVID-19 vaccination. The sequence was collected from a human donor who received a COVID-19 vaccine. This chain uses TRBV5-1 with TRBJ2-5; D unresolved. CDR3 amino acids: CASSLNGQETQYF. For the CDR3, the DNA is TGCGCCAGCAGCTTGAATGGCCAAGAGACCCAGTACTTC.